This entry lists 25 T cell receptor beta chains sequenced from one sample in a study of blood T cell repertoires in COVID-19. Clones were sequenced by immunoSEQ multiplex PCR, and TCRdb holds only the in-frame ones, with some missing. This sample has approximately 99,000 clones; 70% to 85% occur once, and the top ten carry less than 2%. What was sequenced was peripheral blood. The receptors shown here come from a woman between 35 and 50 years old with acute or convalescent COVID-19.

The chain is built from TRBV4-1 and TRBJ2-3, with TRBD2 as a possible D gene (6 bases). This CDR3 comprises 16 residues. Germline CDR1 reads MGHRA; CDR2 reads YSYEKL. The V end lost 0 bases, the J end lost 5 bases, and 15 bases lay between the germline ends. This CDR3 is CASSQDWGVVGDTQYF. The CDR3 DNA reads TGCGCCAGCAGCCAAGATTGGGGGGTTGTGGGAGATACGCAGTATTTT.

This clone was seen once. The chain employs TRBV5-4 and TRBJ2-1; 7 bases are a match to TRBD2. CDR3 length: 13 residues. J was trimmed by 8 bases and V by 4 bases; bases with no gene match: 6. Per the germline V gene, CDR1 is SGHNT and CDR2 is YYREEE (reference sequence). The chain's CDR3 is CASSGAAGDEQFF. The DNA for the CDR3 is TGTGCCAGCAGCGGCGCGGCGGGAGATGAGCAGTTCTTC. Full variable domain (missing parts from reference TRBV5-4 and TRBJ2-1): ETGVTQSPTHLIKTRGQQVTLRCSSQSGHNTVSWYQQALGQGPQFIFQYYREEENGRGNFPPRFSGLQFPNYSSELNVNALELDDSALYLCASSGAAGDEQFFGPGTRLTVL.

The chain links TRBV6-5 to TRBJ2-3; D uncertain. Germline V gene data show CDR1 as MNHEY and CDR2 as SVGAGI. CDR3 length: 11 residues. V gave up 6 bases and J gave up 10 bases, with 11 bases separating them. CDR3 nucleotide sequence: TGTGCCAGCAGGACACAAGTGTCGCAGTATTTT. Amino acids: CASRTQVSQYF.

The CDR3 loop is CASSPFGRTEAFF. CDR3 DNA sequence: TGTGCCAGCAGCCCGTTCGGGAGGACTGAAGCTTTCTTT. This chain links TRBV3-1 (or the pseudogene TRBV3-2) with TRBJ1-1; no clear D gene. Germline V gives CDR1 LGHDT, CDR2 YNNKEL (reference sequence). The CDR3 consists of 13 residues. With 4 bases removed from V and 5 bases from J, the gap between germline ends came to 11 bases.

The V gene is TRBV5-6, the J gene TRBJ2-1; TRBD2 agrees at 10 bases. The CDR3 runs to 16 residues. The junction had 8 bases not matched to a gene; V was cut back by 1 base and J by 7 bases. The germline gives CDR1 SGHDT, CDR2 YYEEEE. CDR3 DNA sequence: TGTGCCAGCAGCTTGTTTTCAGCGGGGGGGTTTAATGAGCAGTTCTTC. Translating gives CASSLFSAGGFNEQFF.

This chain connects TRBV7-2 to TRBJ2-2; 14 positions match TRBD2. After removal of 1 base from V and 8 bases from J, the junction contained 3 bases not matched to a gene. The CDR3 covers 16 residues. In germline, CDR1 is SGHTA, CDR2 FQGNSA. CDR3 DNA: TGTGCCAGCAGCTTAGGACTAGCGGGGGGGCAGGGGGAGCTGTTTTTT. Its protein is CASSLGLAGGQGELFF.

The CDR3, as DNA: TGTGCCAGCAGTGAAGCGCGGACAGGGGCCCCCAATCAGCCCCAGCATTTT. As protein: CASSEARTGAPNQPQHF. This chain links TRBV6-1 with TRBJ1-5; the match to TRBD1 covers 9 bases. Per the germline V gene, CDR1 is MNHNS and CDR2 is SASEGT. V dropped 0 bases and J dropped 3; count of bases not matched to a gene: 6. The CDR3 spans 17 residues.

The rearrangement links TRBV7-3 to TRBJ2-1; 11 bases match TRBD2. The V gene end was trimmed by 3 bases and the J gene end by 10 bases; junction bases not matched to a gene: 8. The germline CDR1 and CDR2 sequences are SGHTA and FQGTGA. The CDR3 runs to 15 residues. The CDR3 loop reads CASSLTSGAPHEQFF. In nucleotides, the CDR3 is TGTGCCAGCAGCTTGACTAGCGGGGCCCCTCACGAGCAGTTCTTC.

This CDR3 reads CASSYIFGQAYEQYF. CDR3 DNA: TGTGCCAGCAGTTACATTTTTGGACAGGCCTACGAGCAGTACTTC. The chain couples TRBV6-5 to TRBJ2-7, with 7 bases lining up with TRBD1. The CDR3 totals 15 residues. The trim removed 2 bases at V and 2 bases at J, leaving 6 bases unmatched. In germline, CDR1 is MNHEY, CDR2 SVGAGI.

The gene calls are TRBV4-1 and TRBJ1-6; 10 bases fit TRBD1. The J segment lost 7 bases and the V segment lost 4 bases, leaving 4 bases of the junction unmatched. Germline loops: CDR1 MGHRA, CDR2 YSYEKL. The CDR3 contains 15 residues. CDR3 DNA sequence: TGCGCCAGCAGCCTTGCGACAGGGGGCAATTCACCCCTCCACTTT. It specifies CASSLATGGNSPLHF.

This chain uses TRBV29-1 with TRBJ2-7; tentatively, D is TRBD1 (5 bases). The CDR3 is 14 amino acids. CDR1 is SQVTM, CDR2 ANQGSEA, per germline. The V end lost 5 bases, the J end lost 3 bases, and 17 bases lay between the germline ends. CDR3 in DNA: TGCAGCGTTCGGGCGGTCAAAGGGGACTACGAGCAGTACTTC. This encodes CSVRAVKGDYEQYF.

The J gene is TRBJ1-1, the V gene TRBV9, with D tentatively TRBD1 (5 bases). CDR1 SGDLS and CDR2 YYNGEE come from the germline V gene. The CDR3 is made up of 15 amino acids. Trimming took off 1 base at V and 1 base at J, with 11 bases between the two ends. CDR3: CASSVSQGWNTEAFF. CDR3 DNA sequence: TGTGCCAGCAGCGTAAGTCAGGGATGGAACACTGAAGCTTTCTTT. Full variable domain (rest looked up from reference TRBV9 and TRBJ1-1): DSGVTQTPKHLITATGQRVTLRCSPRSGDLSVYWYQQSLDQGLQFLIQYYNGEERAKGNILERFSAQQFPDLHSELNLSSLELGDSALYFCASSVSQGWNTEAFFGQGTRLTVV.

V gene TRBV19 combines with J gene TRBJ2-3; 7 bases line up with TRBD2. The CDR3 loop spans 17 amino acids. V lost 10 bases and J lost 0; bases outside the gene matches: 16. Germline lookup yields CDR1 LNHDA and CDR2 SQIVND (reference sequence). Here the CDR3 reads CATKYTPAGSSTDTQYF. CDR3 sequence (DNA): TGTGCCACCAAGTATACCCCAGCGGGGAGTAGCACAGATACGCAGTATTTT. Looking up the rest from reference TRBV19 and TRBJ2-3 gives the full variable domain: DGGITQSPKYLFRKEGQNVTLSCEQNLNHDAMYWYRQDPGQGLRLIYYSQIVNDFQKGDIAEGYSVSREKKESFPLTVTSAQKNPTAFYLCATKYTPAGSSTDTQYFGPGTRLTVL.

This clone was counted only a few times. The chain employs TRBV18 and TRBJ2-7; possibly TRBD1 for D (6 bases). The germline gives CDR1 KGHSH, CDR2 LQKENI. Trimming cost V 2 bases and J 6 bases, with 11 bases left between them. This CDR3 spans 13 amino acids. The CDR3 spells CASSPSTGREQYF. The CDR3 DNA reads as TGTGCCAGCTCACCAAGTACAGGGCGCGAGCAGTACTTC.

The rearrangement links TRBV28 to TRBJ1-2; TRBD1 might be the D (6 bases). V was pared by 4 bases and J by 0 bases, with 12 bases between. Germline CDR1 is MDHEN and CDR2 is SYDVKM. The CDR3 spans 15 residues. The CDR3 DNA reads TGTGCCAGCAGTTGGGGGGGCAGCTCTAACTATGGCTACACCTTC. This sequence encodes CASSWGGSSNYGYTF.

The chain recombines TRBV7-6 with TRBJ1-6, with a possible D match to TRBD1 (6 bases). Germline CDR1 SGHVS, CDR2 FNYEAQ. CDR3 length: 15 residues. Trimming left V 1 base short and J 4 bases short, with 8 bases between. DNA of the CDR3: TGTGCCAGCAGCTTAGGGGGACAATATAATTCACCCCTCCACTTT. Translating it yields CASSLGGQYNSPLHF.

This clone was counted a single time. CDR3 bases: TGTGCCAGCAGAGTAGGACAGCACTCCTACGAGCAGTACTTC. Its protein is CASRVGQHSYEQYF. V gene TRBV6-5 combines with J gene TRBJ2-7; possibly TRBD1 for D (6 bases). CDR3 length equals 14 residues. CDR1 is MNHEY, CDR2 SVGAGI, per germline. V lost 6 bases to trimming and J lost 0 bases, with 12 bases between them.

V and J are TRBV3-1 (or the pseudogene TRBV3-2) and TRBJ2-2; TRBD2 might be the D (6 bases). With 6 bases removed from V and 3 bases from J, the gap between germline ends came to 14 bases. Germline V CDR1 and CDR2: LGHDT, YNNKEL (reference sequence). This CDR3 has 15 residues. CDR3 residues: CASRSPGLYTGELFF. The CDR3 coding sequence is TGTGCCAGCAGATCTCCGGGACTCTACACCGGGGAGCTGTTTTTT.

The chain couples TRBV15 to TRBJ1-2, with D perhaps matching TRBD1 (6 bases). The germline V gene has CDR1 LNHNV and CDR2 YYDKDF (reference sequence). The CDR3 consists of 13 residues. Between the trimmed V and J ends, which lost 1 base and 6 bases, there was a span of 9 bases. The CDR3 loop is CATSRGHRDGYTF. CDR3 in DNA: TGTGCCACCAGCAGAGGCCACAGGGATGGCTACACCTTC. The full variable domain, in which reference TRBV15 and TRBJ1-2 provide the parts outside the CDR3, is DAMVIQNPRYQVTQFGKPVTLSCSQTLNHNVMYWYQQKSSQAPKLLFHYYDKDFNNEADTPDNFQSRRPNTSFCFLDIRSPGLGDTAMYLCATSRGHRDGYTFGSGTRLTVV.

This clone was observed many times. The J gene is TRBJ1-1, the V gene TRBV19, with no clear D. The V end was cut by 4 bases, the J end by 6 bases, with 6 bases between. CDR3 length: 11 residues. Germline lookup yields CDR1 LNHDA and CDR2 SQIVND (reference sequence). CDR3 protein: CASSTQAEAFF. The CDR3 coding sequence is TGTGCCAGTAGTACTCAGGCTGAAGCTTTCTTT.

This sequence joins TRBV7-3 and TRBJ1-6; the D is unclear. Germline V gene data show CDR1 as SGHTA and CDR2 as FQGTGA. There are 14 residues in the CDR3. V lost 5 bases and J 4 bases, leaving 9 bases between the germline ends. The DNA for the CDR3 is TGTGCCAGCAGCCCAGATCCTTATAATTCACCCCTCCACTTT. It is translated as CASSPDPYNSPLHF.

J is TRBJ2-2 and V is TRBV2; 8 nucleotides line up with TRBD1. The CDR3 extends over 16 amino acids. Unmatched junction bases numbered 8, after V lost 6 bases and J lost 2 bases. The germline V gene encodes CDR1 SNHLY and CDR2 FYNNEI. Here the CDR3 reads CASSGQGGGNTGELFF. The CDR3, as DNA: TGTGCCAGCAGCGGACAGGGAGGAGGTAACACCGGGGAGCTGTTTTTT.

This clone was counted many times. The rearrangement joins TRBV27 to TRBJ1-6, with D unclear. V lost 3 bases and J 6 bases, leaving 9 bases between the germline ends. The CDR3 runs to 14 residues. From germline, CDR1 is MNHEY and CDR2 SMNVEV (reference sequence). Here the CDR3 DNA reads TGTGCCAGCAGTTTTGGGGAGGCTAATTCACCCCTCCACTTT. Residues: CASSFGEANSPLHF.

Turning to this clone: This sample includes further DNA sequences coding for the same CDR3. This chain joins TRBV10-3 and TRBJ2-3, with TRBD1 as a possible D gene (6 bases). Trimming removed 0 bases at V and 3 bases at J, with 7 bases between. The germline gives CDR1 ENHRY, CDR2 SYGVKD. The CDR3 spans 14 residues. CDR3 loop: CAISESTGTDTQYF. DNA of the CDR3: TGTGCCATCAGTGAGTCTACAGGGACAGATACGCAGTATTTT.

V is TRBV7-2 and J is TRBJ1-6; D gene unclear. The CDR3 is 15 amino acids. V lost 2 bases and J 7 bases, leaving 12 bases between the germline ends. Per the germline V gene, CDR1 is SGHTA and CDR2 is FQGNSA. As DNA, the CDR3 is TGTGCCAGCAGCTTAAAGAGTGGGAGCAATTCACCCCTCCACTTT. Translating gives CASSLKSGSNSPLHF.